These T cell receptor beta chains were read from a single sample in a study of shared clonotypes between healthy human individuals. Assay used: immunoSEQ multiplex PCR; TCRdb lists only in-frame clones, some missing. The table lists more than 1.2 million clones, 98% to 99% of them singletons, with roughly 0.35% in the top ten. The sequenced sample consisted of naive CD4+ T cells sorted from blood. All receptors come from a man younger than 40 in good health. Both conserved end residues are trimmed from each CDR3. The order of the fields is V gene, CDR3 protein.

TRBV2,ASSEGGRNYEQY
TRBV10-3,AISEGGQGDYGYT
TRBV11-2,ASSLGTNGYT
TRBV2,ASSSGPTNTEAF
TRBV6-1,ASRDDRAGNTIY
TRBV9,ASSVEAGPTDTQY
TRBV2,ASRRSRDRGSMDTQY
TRBV9,ASSVEGGPSTDTQY
TRBV18,ASSTGLWDEKLF
TRBV7-9,ASSSPGLAASTDTQY
TRBV2,ASMGQSNQPQH
TRBV29-1,SVVEYSGNTIY
TRBV5-6,ASSLTTGEKLF
TRBV4-3,ASSQDFRDDNQPQH
TRBV5-1,ASSLFSGSYNEQF
TRBV19,ASSVQTGPYEQY
TRBV19,ASSIGTGNQPQH